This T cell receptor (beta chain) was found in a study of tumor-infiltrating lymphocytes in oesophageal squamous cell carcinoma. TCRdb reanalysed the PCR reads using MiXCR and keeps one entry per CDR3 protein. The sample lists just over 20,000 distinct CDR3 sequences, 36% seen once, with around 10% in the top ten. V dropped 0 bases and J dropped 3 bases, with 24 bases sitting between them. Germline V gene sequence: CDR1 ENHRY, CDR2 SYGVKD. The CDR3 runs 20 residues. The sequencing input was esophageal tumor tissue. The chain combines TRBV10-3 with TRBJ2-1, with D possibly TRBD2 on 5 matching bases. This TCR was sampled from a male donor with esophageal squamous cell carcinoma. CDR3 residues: CAISESPSSWIRGYYNEQFF. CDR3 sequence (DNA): TGTGCCATCAGTGAGTCCCCCTCCTCCTGGATCCGAGGGTACTACAATGAGCAGTTCTTC.